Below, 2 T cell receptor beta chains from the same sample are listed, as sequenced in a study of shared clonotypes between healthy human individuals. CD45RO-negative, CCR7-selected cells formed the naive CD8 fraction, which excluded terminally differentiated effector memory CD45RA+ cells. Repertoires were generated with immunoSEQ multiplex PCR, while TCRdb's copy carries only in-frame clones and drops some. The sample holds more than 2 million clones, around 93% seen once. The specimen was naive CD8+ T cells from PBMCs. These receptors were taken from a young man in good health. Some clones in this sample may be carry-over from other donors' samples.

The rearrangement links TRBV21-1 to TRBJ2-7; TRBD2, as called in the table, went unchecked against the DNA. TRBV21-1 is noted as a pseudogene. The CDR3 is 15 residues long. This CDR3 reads CASSQDSNLTYEQYF. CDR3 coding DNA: TGTGCCAGCAGTCAGGACTCAAACCTCACCTACGAGCAGTACTTC.

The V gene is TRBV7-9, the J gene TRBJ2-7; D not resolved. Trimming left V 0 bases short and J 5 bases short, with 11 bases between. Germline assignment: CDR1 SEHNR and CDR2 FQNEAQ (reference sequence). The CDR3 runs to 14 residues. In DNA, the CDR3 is TGTGCCAGCAGCTTAGCGATCCCGGTCCACGAGCAGTACTTC. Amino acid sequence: CASSLAIPVHEQYF.